Listed below are T cell receptor beta chains from one sample, sequenced in a study of blood T cell repertoires in COVID-19. Clones were read by immunoSEQ multiplex PCR, and TCRdb kept only the in-frame ones, dropping some. The data show about 150,000 clones, with around 85% seen just once and roughly 0.62% held by the top ten. The sample consisted of peripheral blood. The receptors shown here come from a man aged 55-75 years with COVID-19, enrolled during active disease. Both conserved end residues are part of each CDR3. The D gene is left open where the match is weak. Only some rows state a clone size, as once, few, many or a class for expanded clones.

v_gene	abundance	d_gene	j_gene	CDR3nt	CDR3aa
TRBV29-1	.	TRBD1	TRBJ2-7	TGCAGCGTCGTTACCGGGACAGGGCCCTACGAGCAGTACTTC	CSVVTGTGPYEQYF
TRBV6-2/TRBV6-3	.	.	TRBJ1-2	TGTGCCAGCAGTTACCCTGCCTTCTCATCCGGCTATGGCTACACCTTC	CASSYPAFSSGYGYTF
TRBV30	.	.	TRBJ1-2	TGTGCCTGGACGGGGGGCAACTATGGCTACACCTTC	CAWTGGNYGYTF
TRBV6-5	.	.	TRBJ2-5	TGTGCCAGCAGTCCCGCCGGGGTATCCGGGACCCAGTACTTC	CASSPAGVSGTQYF
TRBV7-2	.	TRBD2	TRBJ2-1	TGTGCCAGCAGCCCCCTGGCGGGGGGGCCCACTTACAATGAGCAGTTCTTC	CASSPLAGGPTYNEQFF
TRBV28	.	.	TRBJ2-1	TGTGCCAGCAGTCTCGGACAGTTCTCCTACAATGAGCAGTTCTTC	CASSLGQFSYNEQFF
TRBV19	.	.	TRBJ2-1	TGTGCCAGCTCAGGGCAGGGCAATGAGCAGTTCTTC	CASSGQGNEQFF
TRBV6-6	.	TRBD1	TRBJ1-1	TGTGCCAGCAGTTCTCAGGGGGCCACTGAAGCTTTCTTT	CASSSQGATEAFF
TRBV4-2	many	.	TRBJ1-2	TGTGCCAGCAGCCAGTACACGGGGGAGGGCTACACCTTC	CASSQYTGEGYTF
TRBV7-8	.	.	TRBJ1-1	TGTGCCAGCAGCGTCCCCCTGGGACTCGGCACTGAAGCTTTCTTT	CASSVPLGLGTEAFF
TRBV7-9	.	TRBD1	TRBJ1-4	TGTGCCAGCAGCTCCATGGGACAGGGACAAGGAAAACTGTTTTTT	CASSSMGQGQGKLFF
TRBV5-1	.	TRBD1	TRBJ2-2	TGCGCCAGCAGCTTAGGGGGCCTAATGTCCACCGGGGAGCTGTTTTTT	CASSLGGLMSTGELFF
TRBV6-5	.	.	TRBJ2-1	TGTGCCAGCAGTTACTTAACAGAGAGCTCCTACAATGAGCAGTTCTTC	CASSYLTESSYNEQFF
TRBV30	.	.	TRBJ1-2	TGTGCCTGGAGTCGAGTTAACAGCTCTTTC	CAWSRVNSSF
TRBV7-6	many	.	TRBJ1-1	TGTGCCAGCAGCTTAGCTTACAGGGATAAGAACACTGAAGCTTTCTTT	CASSLAYRDKNTEAFF
TRBV18	.	.	TRBJ1-1	TGTGCCAGCTCACGAAACAGAGAAACTGAAGCTTTCTTT	CASSRNRETEAFF
TRBV6-2/TRBV6-3	.	.	TRBJ1-2	TGTGCCAGCAGTGCGACAGACCACTATGGCTACACCTTC	CASSATDHYGYTF
TRBV11-3	.	.	TRBJ1-3	TGTGCCAGCAGCTTAGTAGAAAACACCATATATTTT	CASSLVENTIYF
TRBV7-9	few	.	TRBJ1-6	TGTGCCAGCATTCGAGAGGGGGTGTATAATTCACCCCTCCACTTT	CASIREGVYNSPLHF
TRBV11-2	.	TRBD1	TRBJ2-5	TGTGCCAGCAGCCGACGAGGACAGGGGACCGAGACCCAGTACTTC	CASSRRGQGTETQYF
TRBV27	.	.	TRBJ1-4	TGTGCCAGCAGTTTATCGTGGAGCCCGAATGAAAAACTGTTTTTT	CASSLSWSPNEKLFF
TRBV11-2	.	TRBD1	TRBJ2-1	TGTGCCAGCAGCTTATTTTCGGGACAGTCCTACAATGAGCAGTTCTTC	CASSLFSGQSYNEQFF
TRBV4-2	.	.	TRBJ2-4	TGTGCCAGCAGCCCCCTGGGCGGGGTTTCCAAAAACATTCAGTACTTC	CASSPLGGVSKNIQYF
TRBV20-1	.	.	TRBJ1-1	TGCAGTGCTCACAGTGGTACTGAAGCTTTCTTT	CSAHSGTEAFF
TRBV6-5	.	TRBD2	TRBJ2-1	TGTGCCAGCAGCCATGGACTAGACGGGGACAATGAGCAGTTCTTC	CASSHGLDGDNEQFF
TRBV7-9	.	.	TRBJ1-2	TGTGCCAGCAGCTTAGCGGAGTCTTCTAACTATGGCTACACCTTC	CASSLAESSNYGYTF
TRBV5-6	few	.	TRBJ2-2	TGTGCCAGCAGCTCCTCCGGGGAGCTGTTTTTT	CASSSSGELFF
TRBV12-3/TRBV12-4	.	TRBD1	TRBJ1-2	TGTGCCAGCAGCCGAGGACAGGGTGGCTACACCTTC	CASSRGQGGYTF
TRBV10-3	once	TRBD2	TRBJ2-3	TGTGCCATCAGTGAGCGGGGGGAATGGGATACGCAGTATTTT	CAISERGEWDTQYF
TRBV5-6	few	TRBD2	TRBJ2-2	TGTGCCAGCAGCTTTCGCGGCGGGGGGGCAGGCGGGGAGCTGTTTTTT	CASSFRGGGAGGELFF
TRBV7-2	.	TRBD1	TRBJ1-5	TGTGCCAGCAGCTTATTGTTCGCGGGACAGGGCTTGGGGCCCCAGCATTTT	CASSLLFAGQGLGPQHF
TRBV10-3	.	.	TRBJ1-1	TGTGCCATCAGCCCAGGGGTGAACACTGAAGCTTTCTTT	CAISPGVNTEAFF
TRBV20-1	.	.	TRBJ2-3	TGCAGTGCCTCGCAGGGAGATACGCAGTATTTT	CSASQGDTQYF
TRBV18	once	.	TRBJ1-1	TGTGCCAGCTCACCACCTCAAGCGAACACTGAAGCTTTCTTT	CASSPPQANTEAFF
TRBV3-1/TRBV3-2	.	.	TRBJ1-1	TGTGCCAGCACCCCACTTAGGGGAAGGAACACTGAAGCTTTCTTT	CASTPLRGRNTEAFF
TRBV7-2	.	.	TRBJ2-5	TGTGCCAGCACCAATTCCCAGGGGGGGACCCAGTACTTC	CASTNSQGGTQYF
TRBV6-6	.	TRBD2	TRBJ2-1	TGTGCCAGCAGCTTGACTAGCGGGGGGAACAATGAGCAGTTCTTC	CASSLTSGGNNEQFF
TRBV6-5	.	.	TRBJ1-1	TGTGCCAGCAGTTGGGGCCGGAACGGGAACACTGAAGCTTTCTTT	CASSWGRNGNTEAFF
TRBV28	few	TRBD2	TRBJ2-1	TGTGCCAGCAGTCCGGGACTAGCGGGGCGACCGAGCTCCTACAATGAGCAGTTCTTC	CASSPGLAGRPSSYNEQFF
TRBV24-1	.	.	TRBJ2-2	TGTGCCACCAGTAGGGGCACCGGGGAGCTGTTTTTT	CATSRGTGELFF
TRBV7-2	.	TRBD2	TRBJ2-4	TGTGCCAGCAGCTCGGGAAGCGGGATGAACATTCAGTACTTC	CASSSGSGMNIQYF
TRBV16	.	.	TRBJ1-6	TGTGCCAGCAGCCAATCGCGCGGGTCACCCCTCCACTTT	CASSQSRGSPLHF
TRBV4-1	.	TRBD1	TRBJ1-2	TGCGCCAGCACCCGGACAGGAACGCCCCACTATGGCTACACCTTC	CASTRTGTPHYGYTF
TRBV6-2/TRBV6-3	.	.	TRBJ1-1	TGTGCCAGCAGTCACGACGAGGACACTGAAGCTTTCTTT	CASSHDEDTEAFF
TRBV6-5	.	.	TRBJ2-1	TGTGCCAGCAAAACTGGGAGCTCCTACAATGAGCAGTTCTTC	CASKTGSSYNEQFF
TRBV7-2	few	TRBD2	TRBJ2-1	TGTGCCAGCAGCTTGGGACTAGGAGGGCGGTACAATGAGCAGTTCTTC	CASSLGLGGRYNEQFF
TRBV7-2	.	TRBD1	TRBJ1-5	TGTGCCAGCAGCCGCGGACAGGGTAAGGGTCAGCCCCAGCATTTT	CASSRGQGKGQPQHF
TRBV6-2/TRBV6-3	.	.	TRBJ1-4	TGTGCCAGCAGTCCCCGGCGGGGGCCAAATGAAAAACTGTTTTTT	CASSPRRGPNEKLFF
TRBV27	once	TRBD1	TRBJ1-2	TGTGCCAGCAGAAGTCCGACAGGGACCCACTATGGCTACACCTTC	CASRSPTGTHYGYTF
TRBV12-3/TRBV12-4	few	.	TRBJ1-6	TGTGCCAGCAGTCGGAGGGGTAATTCACCCCTCCACTTT	CASSRRGNSPLHF
TRBV18	few	.	TRBJ2-5	TGTGCCAGCTCCGGGACAATTCGGGAGACCCAGTACTTC	CASSGTIRETQYF
TRBV7-3	few	TRBD1	TRBJ1-1	TGTGCCAGCAGCCGGACAGGGGGCCTGAACACTGAAGCTTTCTTT	CASSRTGGLNTEAFF
TRBV7-2	.	TRBD1	TRBJ2-5	TGTGCCAGCAGCTCTACAGGGGAAGAGACCCAGTACTTC	CASSSTGEETQYF
TRBV29-1	.	TRBD1	TRBJ1-3	TGCAGCGTGAGGGGACAGGGGACTGGAAACACCATATATTTT	CSVRGQGTGNTIYF
TRBV7-3	.	TRBD2	TRBJ2-5	TGTGCCAGCAGCCCTCAAAGCGGGGGGAAACAAGAGACCCAGTACTTC	CASSPQSGGKQETQYF